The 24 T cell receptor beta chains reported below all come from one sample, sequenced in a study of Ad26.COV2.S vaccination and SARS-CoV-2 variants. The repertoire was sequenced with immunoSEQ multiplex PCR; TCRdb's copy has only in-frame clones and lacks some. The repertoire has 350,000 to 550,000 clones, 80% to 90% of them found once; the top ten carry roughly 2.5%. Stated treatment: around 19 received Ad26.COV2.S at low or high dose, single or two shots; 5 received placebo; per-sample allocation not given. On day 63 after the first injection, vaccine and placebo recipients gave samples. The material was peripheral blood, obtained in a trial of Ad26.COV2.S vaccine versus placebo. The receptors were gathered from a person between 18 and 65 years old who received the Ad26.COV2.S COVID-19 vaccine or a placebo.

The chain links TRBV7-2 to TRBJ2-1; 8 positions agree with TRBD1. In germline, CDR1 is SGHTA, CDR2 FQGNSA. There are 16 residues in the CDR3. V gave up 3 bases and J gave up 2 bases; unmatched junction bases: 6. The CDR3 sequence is CASSLRGQGAYNEQFF. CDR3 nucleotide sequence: TGTGCCAGCAGCTTGAGAGGACAGGGCGCCTACAATGAGCAGTTCTTC.

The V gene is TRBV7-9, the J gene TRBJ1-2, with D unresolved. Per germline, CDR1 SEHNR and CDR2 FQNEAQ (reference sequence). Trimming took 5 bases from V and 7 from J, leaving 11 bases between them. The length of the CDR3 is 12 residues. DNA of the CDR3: TGTGCCAGCAGCCCCTTTGAGGGTGGCTACACCTTC. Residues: CASSPFEGGYTF.

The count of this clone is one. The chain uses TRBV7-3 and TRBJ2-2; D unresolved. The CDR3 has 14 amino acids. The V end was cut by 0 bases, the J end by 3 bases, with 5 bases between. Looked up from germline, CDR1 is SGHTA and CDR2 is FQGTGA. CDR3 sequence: CASSLTPYTGELFF. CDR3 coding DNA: TGTGCCAGCAGCTTAACTCCCTACACCGGGGAGCTGTTTTTT.

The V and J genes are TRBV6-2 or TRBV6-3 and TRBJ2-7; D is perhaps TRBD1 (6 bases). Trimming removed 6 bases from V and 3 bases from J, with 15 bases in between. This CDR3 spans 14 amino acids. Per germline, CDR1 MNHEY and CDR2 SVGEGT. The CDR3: CASSTVGQLYEQYV. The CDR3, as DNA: TGTGCCAGCAGCACGGTAGGACAGCTCTACGAGCAGTACGTC.

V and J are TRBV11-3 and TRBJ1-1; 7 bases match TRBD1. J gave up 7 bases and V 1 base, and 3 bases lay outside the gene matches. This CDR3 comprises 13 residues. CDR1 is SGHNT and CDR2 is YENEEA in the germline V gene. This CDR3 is CASSLGTGGEAFF. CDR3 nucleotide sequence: TGTGCCAGCAGCTTAGGGACAGGCGGTGAAGCTTTCTTT.

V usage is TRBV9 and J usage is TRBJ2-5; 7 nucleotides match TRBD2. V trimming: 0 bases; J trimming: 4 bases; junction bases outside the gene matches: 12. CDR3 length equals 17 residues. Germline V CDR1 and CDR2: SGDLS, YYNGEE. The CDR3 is CASSVEGGRALGETQYF. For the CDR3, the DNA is TGTGCCAGCAGCGTAGAGGGTGGGAGGGCCCTCGGAGAGACCCAGTACTTC.

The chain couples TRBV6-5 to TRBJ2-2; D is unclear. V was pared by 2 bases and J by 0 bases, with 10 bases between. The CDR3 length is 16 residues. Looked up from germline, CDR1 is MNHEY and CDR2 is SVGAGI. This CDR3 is CASSYGFGSNTGELFF. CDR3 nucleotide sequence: TGTGCCAGCAGTTACGGTTTTGGGTCGAACACCGGGGAGCTGTTTTTT.

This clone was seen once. The CDR3 nucleotides read TGTGCCAGCAGCTTCGCTGTTGGGAGAGGGAACACTGAAGCTTTCTTT. It encodes CASSFAVGRGNTEAFF. V is TRBV5-4 and J is TRBJ1-1; unclear D gene. Trimming left V 2 bases short and J 1 base short, with 15 bases between. The CDR3 contains 16 residues. CDR1 and CDR2 from the germline V gene are SGHNT and YYREEE (reference sequence).

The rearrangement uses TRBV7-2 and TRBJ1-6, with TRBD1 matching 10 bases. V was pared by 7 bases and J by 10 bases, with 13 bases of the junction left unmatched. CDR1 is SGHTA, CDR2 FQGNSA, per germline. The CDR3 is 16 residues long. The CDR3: CASNSFPGTGDSPLHF. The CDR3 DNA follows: TGTGCCAGCAACTCCTTCCCCGGGACAGGGGACTCACCCCTCCACTTT. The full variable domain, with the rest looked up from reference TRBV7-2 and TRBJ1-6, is GAGVSQSPSNKVTEKGKDVELRCDPISGHTALYWYRQSLGQGLEFLIYFQGNSAPDKSGLPSDRFSAERTGGSVSTLTIQRTQQEDSAVYLCASNSFPGTGDSPLHFGNGTRLTVT.

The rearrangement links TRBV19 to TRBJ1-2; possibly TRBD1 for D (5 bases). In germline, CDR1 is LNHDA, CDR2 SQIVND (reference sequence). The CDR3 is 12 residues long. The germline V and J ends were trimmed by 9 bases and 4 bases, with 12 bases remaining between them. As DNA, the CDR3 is TGTGCCAGCCGGGACGATCCCTATGGCTACACCTTC. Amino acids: CASRDDPYGYTF.

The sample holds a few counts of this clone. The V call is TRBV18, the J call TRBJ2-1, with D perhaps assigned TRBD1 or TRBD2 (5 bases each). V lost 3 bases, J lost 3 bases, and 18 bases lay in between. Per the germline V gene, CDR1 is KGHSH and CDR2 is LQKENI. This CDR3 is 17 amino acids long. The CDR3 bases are TGTGCCAGCTCACCTGAGCTGGGGGTCCAGAACTACAATGAGCAGTTCTTC. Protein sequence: CASSPELGVQNYNEQFF. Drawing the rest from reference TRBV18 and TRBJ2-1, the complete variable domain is NAGVMQNPRHLVRRRGQEARLRCSPMKGHSHVYWYRQLPEEGLKFMVYLQKENIIDESGMPKERFSAEFPKEGPSILRIQQVVRGDSAAYFCASSPELGVQNYNEQFFGPGTRLTVL.

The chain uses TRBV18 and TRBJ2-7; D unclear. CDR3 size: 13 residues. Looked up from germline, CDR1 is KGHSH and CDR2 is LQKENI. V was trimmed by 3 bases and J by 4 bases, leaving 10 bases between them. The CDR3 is CASSPGGIYEQYV. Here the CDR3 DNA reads TGTGCCAGCTCACCGGGTGGGATTTACGAGCAGTACGTC.

For the CDR3, the DNA is TGTGCCAGCTCAGAACAGGGGGACGGGACCGGGGAGCTGTTTTTT. It specifies CASSEQGDGTGELFF. The chain joins TRBV18 to TRBJ2-2; 8 bases align to TRBD1. The CDR3 consists of 15 residues. J gave up 5 bases and V 5 bases, and 7 bases lay outside the gene matches. Germline V gene data show CDR1 as KGHSH and CDR2 as LQKENI. Full variable domain (missing parts from reference TRBV18 and TRBJ2-2): NAGVMQNPRHLVRRRGQEARLRCSPMKGHSHVYWYRQLPEEGLKFMVYLQKENIIDESGMPKERFSAEFPKEGPSILRIQQVVRGDSAAYFCASSEQGDGTGELFFGEGSRLTVL.

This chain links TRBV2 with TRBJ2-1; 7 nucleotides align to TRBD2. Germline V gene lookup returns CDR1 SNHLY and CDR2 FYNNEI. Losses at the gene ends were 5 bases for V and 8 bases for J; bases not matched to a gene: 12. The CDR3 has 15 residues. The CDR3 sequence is CASSQELGLNDEQFF. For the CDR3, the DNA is TGTGCCAGCAGTCAAGAACTGGGACTAAACGATGAGCAGTTCTTC. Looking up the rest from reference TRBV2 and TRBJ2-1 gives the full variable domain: EPEVTQTPSHQVTQMGQEVILRCVPISNHLYFYWYRQILGQKVEFLVSFYNNEISEKSEIFDDQFSVERPDGSNFTLKIRSTKLEDSAMYFCASSQELGLNDEQFFGPGTRLTVL.

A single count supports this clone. The CDR3 loop is CASGQLAGGPGGELFF. The CDR3 region has the DNA TGTGCCAGCGGTCAGTTAGCGGGGGGGCCCGGCGGGGAGCTGTTTTTT. The V and J genes are TRBV4-2 and TRBJ2-2, with 11 nucleotides matching TRBD2. CDR1 is LGHNA and CDR2 is YNFKEQ in the germline V gene. The CDR3 is 16 amino acids. With 8 bases clipped from V and 7 bases from J, the junction kept 12 bases outside the gene matches.

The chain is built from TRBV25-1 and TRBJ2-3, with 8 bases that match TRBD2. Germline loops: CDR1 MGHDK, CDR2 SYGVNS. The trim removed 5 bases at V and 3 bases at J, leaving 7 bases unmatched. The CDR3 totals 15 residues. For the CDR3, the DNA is TGTGCCAGCAGTTACCGGGGCGGGAGGACAGATACGCAGTATTTT. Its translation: CASSYRGGRTDTQYF.

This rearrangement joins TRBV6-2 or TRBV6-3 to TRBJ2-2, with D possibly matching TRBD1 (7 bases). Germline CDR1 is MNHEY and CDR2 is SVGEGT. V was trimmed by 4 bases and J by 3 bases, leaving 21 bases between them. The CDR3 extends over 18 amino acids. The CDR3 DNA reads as TGTGCCAGCAGTTCTCGGGCGTCGGGACAGCGGGACACCGGGGAGCTGTTTTTT. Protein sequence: CASSSRASGQRDTGELFF.

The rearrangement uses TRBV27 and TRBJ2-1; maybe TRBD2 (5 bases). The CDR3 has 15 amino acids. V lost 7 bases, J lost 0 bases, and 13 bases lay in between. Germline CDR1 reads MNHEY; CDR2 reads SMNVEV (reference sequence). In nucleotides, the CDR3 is TGTGCCAGCATGGCTAGCAGGAGCTCCTACAATGAGCAGTTCTTC. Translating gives CASMASRSSYNEQFF.

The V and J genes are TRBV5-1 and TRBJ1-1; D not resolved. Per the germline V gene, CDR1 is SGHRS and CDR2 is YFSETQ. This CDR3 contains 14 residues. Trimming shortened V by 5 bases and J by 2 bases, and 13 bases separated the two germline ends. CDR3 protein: CASRTNPGNTEAFF. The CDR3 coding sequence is TGCGCCAGCAGAACTAACCCGGGAAACACTGAAGCTTTCTTT. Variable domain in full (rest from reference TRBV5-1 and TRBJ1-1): KAGVTQTPRYLIKTRGQQVTLSCSPISGHRSVSWYQQTPGQGLQFLFEYFSETQRNKGNFPGRFSGRQFSNSRSEMNVSTLELGDSALYLCASRTNPGNTEAFFGQGTRLTVV.

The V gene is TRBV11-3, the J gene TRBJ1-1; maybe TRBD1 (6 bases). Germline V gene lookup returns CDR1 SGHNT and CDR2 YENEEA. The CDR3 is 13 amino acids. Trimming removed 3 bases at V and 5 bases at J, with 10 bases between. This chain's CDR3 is CASSFNRGTEAFF. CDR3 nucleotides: TGTGCCAGCAGCTTCAATAGGGGGACTGAAGCTTTCTTT.

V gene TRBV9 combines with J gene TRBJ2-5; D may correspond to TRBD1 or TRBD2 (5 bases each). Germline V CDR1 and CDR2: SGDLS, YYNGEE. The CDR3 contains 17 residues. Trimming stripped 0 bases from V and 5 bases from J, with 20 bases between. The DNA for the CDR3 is TGTGCCAGCAGCGTAGAGGACACCTCCCCGTGGGAGGAGACCCAGTACTTC. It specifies CASSVEDTSPWEETQYF.

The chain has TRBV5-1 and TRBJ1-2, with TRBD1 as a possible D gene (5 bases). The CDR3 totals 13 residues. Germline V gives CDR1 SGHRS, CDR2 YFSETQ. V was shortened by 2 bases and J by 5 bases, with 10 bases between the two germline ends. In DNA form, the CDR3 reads TGCGCCAGCAGCTTCGAGGGGAGGTATGGCTACACCTTC. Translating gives CASSFEGRYGYTF.

The CDR3 region is CAIQLARTDTQYF. The DNA for the CDR3 is TGTGCCATCCAACTAGCCCGCACAGATACGCAGTATTTT. This rearrangement joins TRBV10-3 to TRBJ2-3; TRBD2 is a possible D gene (6 bases). The ends were cut back, 8 bases at V and 1 base at J, with 10 bases in the middle. The germline V gene has CDR1 ENHRY and CDR2 SYGVKD. The CDR3 contains 13 residues.

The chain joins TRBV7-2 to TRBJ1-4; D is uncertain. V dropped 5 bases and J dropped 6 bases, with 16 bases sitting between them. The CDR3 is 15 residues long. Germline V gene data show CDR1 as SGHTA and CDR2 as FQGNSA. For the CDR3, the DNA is TGTGCCAGCAGCCCCTCGCCGAGCTCGTATGAAAAACTGTTTTTT. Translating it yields CASSPSPSSYEKLFF.